This TCR beta chain was recorded in a study of T cell repertoires in cytomegalovirus infection. Trimming left V 8 bases short and J 8 bases short, with 13 bases between. Germline loops: CDR1 MNHEY, CDR2 SVGEGT. This CDR3 has 12 residues. TCRdb re-derived calls from the reads in MiXCR, one entry per CDR3 protein. Of fewer than 1,000,000 distinct CDR3 sequences listed, approximately 33% are singletons. As to this clonotype: Its cognate antigen is unknown.

The V and J genes are TRBV6-2 or TRBV6-3 and TRBJ2-1; no reliable D call. Source: cultured CD8+ T cells from PBMCs, taken from culture after CMV antigen stimulation. The clonotype was recovered from a human donor in good health (CMV status not recorded). Some clones in this sample may be carry-over from other donors' samples. In nucleotides, the CDR3 is TGTGCCAGCGCTAGAGATGTCCATGAGCAGTTCTTC. Its protein is CASARDVHEQFF.